This T cell receptor beta chain was obtained from a study of cytomegalovirus exposure and HLA in healthy donors. Sequencing was performed with immunoSEQ multiplex PCR; in TCRdb, only in-frame clones are kept and a portion is missing. This repertoire shows about 170,000 clones, approximately 87% found once; its top ten account for 1.4%. This clone was seen more than once but under ten times. Antigen: not known. Notes on the study in general: Some TCR beta chains (about 170 of them) were listed as cytomegalovirus-associated.

The donors belonged to the 120-subject validation cohort, separate from the roughly 700-subject first cohort. Germline loops: CDR1 LNHDA, CDR2 SQIVND (reference sequence). The CDR3 is 15 amino acids. Trimming shortened V by 9 bases and J by 0 bases, and 15 bases separated the two germline ends. Sequenced material: PBMCs. J is TRBJ1-5 and V is TRBV19, with a tentative D call TRBD1 (5 bases). This clonotype originated in a woman younger than 45 in good health and CMV-seronegative. The CDR3 DNA sequence: TGTGCCAGCACAGCCTCAGGGTATAGCAATCAGCCCCAGCATTTT. It yields the protein CASTASGYSNQPQHF.